Each of the 3 T cell receptor beta chains below was sequenced from the same sample in a study of blood T cells in healthy people across ages. A second roughly 6 to 12 cycle PCR used barcoded and J-beta primers. Using its own MiXCR run on the 5' RACE reads, TCRdb lists one record per CDR3 protein. The sample has 1.6 million or so distinct CDR3 sequences, 30% to 35% seen once. The sequencing input was blood. Every receptor here comes from a woman aged 30 to 39 in good health.

The CDR3 is CASSLSGGVLETQYF. CDR3 nucleotide sequence: TGTGCCAGCAGTTTAAGCGGGGGGGTCTTAGAGACCCAGTACTTC. V is TRBV6-6 and J is TRBJ2-5; 10 nucleotides align to TRBD2. Germline-derived CDR1 and CDR2 are MNHNY and SVGAGI (reference sequence). This CDR3 is built from 15 residues. The V gene end was trimmed by 4 bases and the J gene end by 4 bases; junction bases not matched to a gene: 6.

The gene calls are TRBV4-1 and TRBJ2-1; TRBD2 matches 9 bases. Germline CDR1 and CDR2: MGHRA and YSYEKL. The CDR3 runs 15 residues. J gave up 5 bases and V 6 bases, and 8 bases lay outside the gene matches. As DNA, the CDR3 is TGCGCCAGCAGAACCCGGACTAGCGCAGACAATGAGCAGTTCTTC. Amino acid sequence: CASRTRTSADNEQFF.

This clonotype was picked up many times. The chain carries TRBV28 and TRBJ1-1, with D possibly being TRBD1 (6 bases). Deletions cut 3 bases from V and 3 bases from J, with 8 bases between. The length of the CDR3 is 13 residues. Germline V gene sequence: CDR1 MDHEN, CDR2 SYDVKM. In DNA form, the CDR3 reads TGTGCCAGCAGTTTGGACAGCTACACTGAAGCTTTCTTT. Translation: CASSLDSYTEAFF.